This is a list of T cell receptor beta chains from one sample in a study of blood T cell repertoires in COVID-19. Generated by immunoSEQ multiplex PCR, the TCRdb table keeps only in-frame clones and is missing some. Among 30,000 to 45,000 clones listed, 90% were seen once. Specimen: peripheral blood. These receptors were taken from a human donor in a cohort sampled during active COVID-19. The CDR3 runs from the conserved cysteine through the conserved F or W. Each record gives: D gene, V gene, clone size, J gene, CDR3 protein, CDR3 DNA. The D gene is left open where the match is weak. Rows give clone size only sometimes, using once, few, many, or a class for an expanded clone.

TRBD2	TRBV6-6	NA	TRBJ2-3	CASSRRTTSGTDTQYF	TGTGCCAGCAGTCGACGGACTACTAGCGGCACAGATACGCAGTATTTT
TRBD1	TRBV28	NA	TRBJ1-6	CASSTRQGRSPLHF	TGTGCCAGCAGTACCAGACAGGGAAGGTCACCCCTCCACTTT
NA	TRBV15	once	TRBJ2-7	CATSREATRGYEQYF	TGTGCCACCAGCAGAGAGGCTACGCGCGGCTACGAGCAGTACTTC
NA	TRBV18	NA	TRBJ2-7	CASSLDWDQQGGQYF	TGTGCCAGCTCACTGGATTGGGACCAACAGGGCGGGCAGTACTTC
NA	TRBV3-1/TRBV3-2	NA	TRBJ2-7	CASSHTPRNEQYF	TGTGCCAGCAGCCACACCCCGCGGAACGAGCAGTACTTC
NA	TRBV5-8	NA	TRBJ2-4	CASSRGLKNIQYF	TGTGCCAGCTCCCGGGGGTTAAAAAACATTCAGTACTTC
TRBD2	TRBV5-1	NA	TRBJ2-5	CASGPSGVKETQYF	TGCGCCAGCGGACCTAGCGGAGTGAAGGAGACCCAGTACTTC
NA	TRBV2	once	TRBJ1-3	CASSEMGSGNTIYF	TGTGCCAGCAGTGAAATGGGCAGTGGAAACACCATATATTTT
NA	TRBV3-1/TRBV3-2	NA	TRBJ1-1	CASSRGGGTTEAFF	TGTGCCAGCAGCCGGGGGGGTGGGACTACTGAAGCTTTCTTT
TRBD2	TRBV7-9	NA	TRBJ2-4	CASSPRTSGSVRGKNIQYF	TGTGCCAGCAGCCCCAGGACTAGCGGGAGTGTGAGGGGCAAAAACATTCAGTACTTC
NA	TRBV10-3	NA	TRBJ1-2	CAISDPGGENYGYTF	TGTGCCATCAGTGATCCGGGGGGGGAAAACTATGGCTACACCTTC
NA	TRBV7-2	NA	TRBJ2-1	CASSLAHSHEQFF	TGTGCCAGCAGCTTAGCACATTCCCATGAGCAGTTCTTC
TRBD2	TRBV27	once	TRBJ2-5	CASGGSGTSGETQYF	TGTGCCAGCGGGGGTAGTGGGACTAGCGGGGAGACCCAGTACTTC
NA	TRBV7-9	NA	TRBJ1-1	CASSSGGMNTEAFF	TGTGCCAGCAGCTCGGGGGGAATGAACACTGAAGCTTTCTTT
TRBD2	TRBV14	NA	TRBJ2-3	CASSQRTSGADTQYF	TGTGCCAGCAGCCAGCGGACTAGCGGAGCAGATACGCAGTATTTT
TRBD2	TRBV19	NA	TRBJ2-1	CASSMRGGYNEQFF	TGTGCCAGTAGTATGCGCGGGGGGTACAATGAGCAGTTCTTC
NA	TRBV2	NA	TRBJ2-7	CASSLALSSYEQYF	TGTGCCAGCAGTCTAGCGTTGAGCTCCTACGAGCAGTACTTC
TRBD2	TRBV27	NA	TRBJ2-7	CASTPLRLADTYEQYF	TGTGCCAGCACCCCTTTGCGGCTAGCGGACACCTACGAGCAGTACTTC
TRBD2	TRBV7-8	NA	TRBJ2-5	CASQWGRDQETQYF	TGTGCCAGCCAGTGGGGGAGGGACCAAGAGACCCAGTACTTC
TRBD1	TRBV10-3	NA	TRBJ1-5	CAISDRDRGPGQPQHF	TGTGCCATCAGTGACAGGGACAGGGGGCCTGGTCAGCCCCAGCATTTT
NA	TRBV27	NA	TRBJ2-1	CASSLGGSSRREQFF	TGTGCCAGCAGTTTAGGGGGGTCTAGCAGGAGGGAGCAGTTCTTC
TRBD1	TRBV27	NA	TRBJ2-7	CASSLRGQGTYEQYF	TGTGCCAGCAGTTTAAGGGGACAGGGGACCTACGAGCAGTACTTC
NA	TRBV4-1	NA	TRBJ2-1	CASSQVWKGAPYNEQFF	TGCGCCAGCAGCCAAGTGTGGAAAGGGGCCCCTTACAATGAGCAGTTCTTC
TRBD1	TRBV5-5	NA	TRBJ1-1	CASSPDRGEVNTEAFF	TGTGCCAGCAGCCCCGACAGGGGAGAAGTGAACACTGAAGCTTTCTTT
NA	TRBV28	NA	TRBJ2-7	CASSLAGMVSYEQYF	TGTGCCAGCAGTTTAGCAGGGATGGTTTCCTACGAGCAGTACTTC